This T cell receptor beta chain was documented in a study of cytotoxic CD8 clonotypes in ibrutinib-treated CLL. Study overall: Researchers reported over nine relapsed/refractory and under 16 treatment-naive patients, roughly 17 of them IGHV unmutated. Responses comprised 24 partial and 2 complete; at median around six years, around 14 remained remitted and some 12 progressed. Notes on the study in general: Public clonotypes proved infrequent, and on treatment they shrank or remained steady. Sample timing was unmatched between remission and later-progressing patients; lymph nodes unstudied.

The protocol was immunoSEQ multiplex PCR, while the TCRdb copy is restricted to in-frame clones and leaves out a portion. The sample lists about 140,000 clones, 70% to 90% seen once, with less than 9% in the top ten. In regard to this clone: Its antigen is still unknown.

The sample in question was PBMCs, obtained after 36 months of ibrutinib treatment. The TCR sequence derives from a human donor with chronic lymphocytic leukemia.

Here the CDR3 reads CASSELTGTGELFF. CDR3 in DNA: TGTGCCAGCAGTGAGCTAACAGGGACCGGGGAGCTGTTTTTT. This chain connects TRBV2 to TRBJ2-2, with a possible D match to TRBD1 (6 bases). V lost 3 bases and J 5 bases, leaving 10 bases between the germline ends. There are 14 residues in the CDR3. CDR1 SNHLY and CDR2 FYNNEI come from the germline V gene.